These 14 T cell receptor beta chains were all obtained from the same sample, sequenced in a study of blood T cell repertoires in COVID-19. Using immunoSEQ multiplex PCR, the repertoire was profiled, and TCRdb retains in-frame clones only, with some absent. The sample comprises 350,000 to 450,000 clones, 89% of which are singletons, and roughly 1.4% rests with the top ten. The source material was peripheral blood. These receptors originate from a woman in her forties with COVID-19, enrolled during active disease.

CDR3 DNA sequence: TGTGCCAGTAGTATCCGTCAGGGGAGATCCTACGAGCAGTACTTC. Translation: CASSIRQGRSYEQYF. This chain connects TRBV19 to TRBJ2-7; a possible D gene is TRBD1 (6 bases). From germline, CDR1 is LNHDA and CDR2 SQIVND (reference sequence). The V end lost 3 bases, the J end lost 1 base, and 13 bases lay between the germline ends. The CDR3 is made up of 15 amino acids.

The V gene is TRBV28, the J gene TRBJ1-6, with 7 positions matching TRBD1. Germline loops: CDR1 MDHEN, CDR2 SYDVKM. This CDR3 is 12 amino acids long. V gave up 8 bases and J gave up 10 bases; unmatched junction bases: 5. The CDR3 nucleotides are TGTGCCAGCGCAGGGGGTCCCTCACCCCTCCACTTT. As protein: CASAGGPSPLHF. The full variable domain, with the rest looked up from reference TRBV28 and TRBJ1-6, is DVKVTQSSRYLVKRTGEKVFLECVQDMDHENMFWYRQDPGLGLRLIYFSYDVKMKEKGDIPEGYSVSREKKERFSLILESASTNQTSMYLCASAGGPSPLHFGNGTRLTVT.

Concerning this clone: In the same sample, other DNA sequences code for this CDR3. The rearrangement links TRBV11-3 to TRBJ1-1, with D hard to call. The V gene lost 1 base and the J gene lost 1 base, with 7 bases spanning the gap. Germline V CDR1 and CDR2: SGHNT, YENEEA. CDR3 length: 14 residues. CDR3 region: CASSLGAGNTEAFF. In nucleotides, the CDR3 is TGTGCCAGCAGCTTAGGAGCAGGGAACACTGAAGCTTTCTTT.

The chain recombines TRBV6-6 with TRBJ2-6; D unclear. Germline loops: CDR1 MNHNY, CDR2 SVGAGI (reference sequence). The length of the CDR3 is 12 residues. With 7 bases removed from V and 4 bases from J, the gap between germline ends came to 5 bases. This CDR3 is CASIRGANVLTF. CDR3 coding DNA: TGTGCCAGCATTAGAGGGGCCAACGTCCTGACTTTC.

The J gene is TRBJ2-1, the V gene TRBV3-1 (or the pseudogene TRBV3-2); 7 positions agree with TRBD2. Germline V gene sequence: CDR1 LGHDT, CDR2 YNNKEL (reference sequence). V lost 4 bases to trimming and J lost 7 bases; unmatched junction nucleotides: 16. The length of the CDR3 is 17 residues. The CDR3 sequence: CASSLKRWASGGNEQFF. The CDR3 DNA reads TGTGCCAGCAGCCTAAAGAGGTGGGCTAGCGGAGGAAATGAGCAGTTCTTC.

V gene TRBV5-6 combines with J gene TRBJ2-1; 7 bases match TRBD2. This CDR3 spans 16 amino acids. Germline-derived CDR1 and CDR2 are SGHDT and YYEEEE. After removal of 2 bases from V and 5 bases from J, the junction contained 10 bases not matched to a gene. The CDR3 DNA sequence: TGTGCCAGCAGCTTCTGGAGTGGACTAGTGAACAATGAGCAGTTCTTC. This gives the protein CASSFWSGLVNNEQFF. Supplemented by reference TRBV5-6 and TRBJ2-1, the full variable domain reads DAGVTQSPTHLIKTRGQQVTLRCSPKSGHDTVSWYQQALGQGPQFIFQYYEEEERQRGNFPDRFSGHQFPNYSSELNVNALLLGDSALYLCASSFWSGLVNNEQFFGPGTRLTVL.

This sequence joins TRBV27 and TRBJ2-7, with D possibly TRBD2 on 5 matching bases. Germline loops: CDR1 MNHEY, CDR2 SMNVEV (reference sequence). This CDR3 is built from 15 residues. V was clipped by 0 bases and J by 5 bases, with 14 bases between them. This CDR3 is CASSLSFGENDEQYF. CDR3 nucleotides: TGTGCCAGCAGTTTATCGTTTGGGGAGAACGACGAGCAGTACTTC.

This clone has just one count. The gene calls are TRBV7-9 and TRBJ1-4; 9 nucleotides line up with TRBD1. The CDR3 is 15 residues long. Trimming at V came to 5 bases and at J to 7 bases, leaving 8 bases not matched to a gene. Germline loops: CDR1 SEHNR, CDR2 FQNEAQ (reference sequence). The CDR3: CASSPSTGGREKLFF. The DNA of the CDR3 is TGTGCCAGCAGCCCCTCGACAGGGGGACGTGAAAAACTGTTTTTT.

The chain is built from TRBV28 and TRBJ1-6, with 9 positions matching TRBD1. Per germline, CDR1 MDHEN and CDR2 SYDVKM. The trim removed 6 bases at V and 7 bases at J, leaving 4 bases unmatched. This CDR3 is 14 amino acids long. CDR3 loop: CASSPGTGNSPLHF. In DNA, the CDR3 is TGTGCCAGCAGCCCCGGGACAGGGAATTCACCCCTCCACTTT.

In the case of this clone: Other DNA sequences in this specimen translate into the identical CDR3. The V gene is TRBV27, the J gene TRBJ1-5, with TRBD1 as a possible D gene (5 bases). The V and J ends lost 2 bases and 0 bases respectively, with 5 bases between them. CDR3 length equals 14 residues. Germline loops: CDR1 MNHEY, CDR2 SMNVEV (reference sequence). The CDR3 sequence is CASSLQGSNQPQHF. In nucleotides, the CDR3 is TGTGCCAGCAGTTTACAGGGTAGCAATCAGCCCCAGCATTTT.

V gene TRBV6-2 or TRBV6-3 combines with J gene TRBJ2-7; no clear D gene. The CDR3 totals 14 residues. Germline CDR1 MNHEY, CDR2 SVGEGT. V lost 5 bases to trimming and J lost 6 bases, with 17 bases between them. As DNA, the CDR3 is TGTGCCAGCAGTACACGCTTCTTAGCCTCCGAGCAGTACTTC. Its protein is CASSTRFLASEQYF.

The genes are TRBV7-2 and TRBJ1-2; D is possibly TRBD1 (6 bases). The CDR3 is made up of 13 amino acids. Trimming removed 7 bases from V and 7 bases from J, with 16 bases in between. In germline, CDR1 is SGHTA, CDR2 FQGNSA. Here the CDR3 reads CASTQGRTGGYTF. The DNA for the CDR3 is TGTGCCAGCACACAGGGCAGGACTGGTGGCTACACCTTC.

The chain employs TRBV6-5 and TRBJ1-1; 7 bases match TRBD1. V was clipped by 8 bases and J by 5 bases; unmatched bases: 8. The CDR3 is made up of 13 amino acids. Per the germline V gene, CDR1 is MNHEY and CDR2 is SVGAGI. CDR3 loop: CASSVTGSTEAFF. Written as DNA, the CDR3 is TGTGCCAGCTCGGTGACAGGGAGTACTGAAGCTTTCTTT.

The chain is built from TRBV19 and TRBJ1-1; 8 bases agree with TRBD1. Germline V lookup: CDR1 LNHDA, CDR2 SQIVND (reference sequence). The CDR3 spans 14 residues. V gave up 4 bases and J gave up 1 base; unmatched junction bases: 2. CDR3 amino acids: CASSTGQGNTEAFF. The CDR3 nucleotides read TGTGCCAGTAGTACAGGACAGGGGAACACTGAAGCTTTCTTT.